A single sample gave rise to the 14 T cell receptor beta chains below, sequenced in a study of blood T cells in healthy people across ages. A J-beta primer mix and a sample-barcoded 5' primer were used in a second PCR of about 7 to 11 cycles. Each CDR3 protein gets one entry after TCRdb re-called the 5' RACE reads with MiXCR. Among 1.2 million to 1.5 million distinct CDR3 sequences, 42% were seen once, and the ten largest hold 7% to 9.5%. Sequences were obtained from blood. All receptors come from a woman aged 18-30 years in good health.

This chain uses TRBV29-1 with TRBJ1-2; D remains ambiguous. The CDR3 totals 11 residues. In germline, CDR1 is SQVTM, CDR2 ANQGSEA. The germline V and J ends were trimmed by 6 bases and 5 bases, with 10 bases remaining between them. The CDR3 loop reads CSVHTGYGYTF. CDR3 DNA: TGCAGCGTCCATACCGGATATGGCTACACCTTC.

J is TRBJ2-3 and V is TRBV14; D not resolved. The germline gives CDR1 SGHDN, CDR2 FVKESK. The CDR3 sequence is 19 residues long. V lost 0 bases and J lost 1, with 20 bases in between. DNA of the CDR3: TGTGCCAGCAGCCAAGATTCGACTGGCCTCCCTGTTGGCACAGATACGCAGTATTTT. Translated: CASSQDSTGLPVGTDTQYF.

V gene TRBV7-2 combines with J gene TRBJ2-5, with D uncertain. CDR1 and CDR2 (germline): SGHTA, FQGNSA. There are 14 residues in the CDR3. The ends were cut back, 4 bases at V and 9 bases at J, with 18 bases in the middle. CDR3 residues: CASSSPRGSGAQYF. CDR3 bases: TGTGCCAGCAGCTCCCCCAGAGGCTCTGGGGCCCAGTACTTC.

The J gene is TRBJ2-1, the V gene TRBV29-1; D might be TRBD1 (7 bases). The ends were cut back, 2 bases at V and 6 bases at J, with 11 bases in the middle. This CDR3 comprises 13 residues. Germline V CDR1 and CDR2: SQVTM, ANQGSEA. CDR3 bases: TGCAGCGTTGAACAGGGGGGTCGCAATGAGCAGTTCTTC. Residues: CSVEQGGRNEQFF.

This clonotype was detected only a few times. The gene calls are TRBV10-2 and TRBJ2-7; the D is unclear. CDR1 is WSHSY and CDR2 is SAAADI in the germline V gene. Trimming stripped 1 base from V and 7 bases from J, with 8 bases between. This CDR3 spans 12 amino acids. The CDR3 coding sequence is TGCGCCAGCAGTGAGTTCCCCGGGGAGCAGTACTTC. As protein: CASSEFPGEQYF.

The chain has TRBV3-1 and TRBJ2-5; D is possibly TRBD2 (5 bases). Near its end, the DNA agrees better with TRBJ2-7, so the J call may be wrong. Germline loops: CDR1 LGHDT, CDR2 YNNKEL (reference sequence). CDR3 length: 17 amino acids. The CDR3 loop reads CASSQDRAAEDSYEQYF. The CDR3 DNA is TGTGCCAGCAGCCAAGATCGTGCAGCGGAAGACTCCTACGAGCAGTACTTC.

The V and J genes are TRBV6-1 and TRBJ1-5; D is unclear. V lost 0 bases and J lost 6, with 12 bases in between. Germline CDR1 and CDR2: MNHNS and SASEGT. The CDR3 totals 15 residues. Here the CDR3 DNA reads TGTGCCAGCAGTGAAGCGCGGCTCCGGGGTCAGCCCCAGCATTTT. Translating it yields CASSEARLRGQPQHF.

The chain joins TRBV12-3 or TRBV12-4 to TRBJ1-6; D is unclear. The CDR3 contains 11 residues. With 6 bases removed from V and 12 bases from J, the gap between germline ends came to 9 bases. The CDR3 DNA follows: TGTGCCAGCAGGGCAAACGGACCCCTCCACTTT. It yields the protein CASRANGPLHF.

This clonotype has just one count. An end of the junction does not agree with germline; a read error may underlie this. This rearrangement joins TRBV24-1 to TRBJ2-1, with a tentative D call TRBD2 (6 bases). CDR3 length equals 18 residues. From germline, CDR1 is KGHDR and CDR2 SFDVKD. The CDR3 loop reads CATSDSRGPAPSGNEQFF. For the CDR3, the DNA is TGTGCCACCAGCGATTCTAGAGGGCCAGCTCCAAGCGGGAATGAGCAGTTCTTC.

The DNA for the CDR3 is TGCGCCAGCGGGAATAGCCGGGACAGGGTTGTCAACACTGAAGCTTTCTTT. Its translation: CASGNSRDRVVNTEAFF. The gene calls are TRBV10-2 and TRBJ1-1; 9 bases line up with TRBD1. Germline trimming cut 8 bases from V and 2 bases from J; bases unmatched to any gene: 15. Germline V gene sequence: CDR1 WSHSY, CDR2 SAAADI. There are 17 residues in the CDR3.

The chain has TRBV4-1 and TRBJ1-6; the D is unclear. The CDR3 loop spans 14 amino acids. V was clipped by 3 bases and J by 6 bases, with 9 bases between them. CDR1 is MGHRA, CDR2 YSYEKL, per germline. The CDR3 loop reads CASSHVDFNSPLHF. DNA of the CDR3: TGCGCCAGCAGCCACGTGGATTTTAATTCACCCCTCCACTTT.

This chain connects TRBV20-1 to TRBJ2-2; the match to TRBD2 covers 8 bases. This CDR3 is built from 17 residues. Trimming took 6 bases from V and 4 from J; bases not matched to a gene: 16. Germline loops: CDR1 DFQATT, CDR2 SNEGSKA (reference sequence). The CDR3 DNA reads TGCAGTGCCCCCCCTAGTGGGACTAGAGGGGGCACCGGGGAGCTGTTTTTT. Translated: CSAPPSGTRGGTGELFF.

This rearrangement joins TRBV29-1 to TRBJ1-1, with D tentatively TRBD1 (6 bases). Trimming took 8 bases from V and 0 from J, leaving 13 bases between them. The CDR3 sequence is 13 residues long. The V gene's germline CDR1 is SQVTM and CDR2 ANQGSEA. As DNA, the CDR3 is TGCAGCTCATTAGGGGGACTGAACACTGAAGCTTTCTTT. It specifies CSSLGGLNTEAFF.

This clonotype occurred a few times. The chain joins TRBV7-9 to TRBJ1-1, with D possibly TRBD1 on 6 matching bases. The CDR3 length is 20 residues. Germline CDR1 is SEHNR and CDR2 is FQNEAQ (reference sequence). V gave up 7 bases and J gave up 5 bases, with 35 bases separating them. The chain's CDR3 is CASTLNRKGGLRPAGTEAFF. The CDR3 DNA reads TGTGCCAGCACACTTAACCGGAAGGGGGGCCTACGCCCTGCTGGAACTGAAGCTTTCTTT.